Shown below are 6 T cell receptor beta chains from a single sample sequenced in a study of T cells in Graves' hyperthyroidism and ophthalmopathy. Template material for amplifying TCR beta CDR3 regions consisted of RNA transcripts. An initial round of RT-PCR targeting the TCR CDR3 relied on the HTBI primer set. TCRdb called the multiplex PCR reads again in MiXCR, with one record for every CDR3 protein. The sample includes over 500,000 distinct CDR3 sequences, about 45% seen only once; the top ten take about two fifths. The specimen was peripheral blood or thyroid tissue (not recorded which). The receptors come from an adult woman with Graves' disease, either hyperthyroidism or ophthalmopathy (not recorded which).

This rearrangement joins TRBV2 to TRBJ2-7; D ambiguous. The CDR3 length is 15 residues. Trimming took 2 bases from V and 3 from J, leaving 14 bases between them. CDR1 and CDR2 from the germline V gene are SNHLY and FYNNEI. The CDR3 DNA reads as TGTGCCAGCAGTGAATATGGGCCATTGCTCTACGAGCAGTACTTC. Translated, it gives CASSEYGPLLYEQYF. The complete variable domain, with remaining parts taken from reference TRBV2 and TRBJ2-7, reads EPEVTQTPSHQVTQMGQEVILRCVPISNHLYFYWYRQILGQKVEFLVSFYNNEISEKSEIFDDQFSVERPDGSNFTLKIRSTKLEDSAMYFCASSEYGPLLYEQYFGPGTRLTVT.

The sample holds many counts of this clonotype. CDR3: CATSRDRAGSTNEKLFF. CDR3 in DNA: TGTGCCACCAGCAGAGATCGGGCAGGGTCAACTAATGAAAAACTGTTTTTT. The V gene is TRBV15, the J gene TRBJ1-4, with TRBD1 as a possible D gene (5 bases). CDR1 LNHNV and CDR2 YYDKDF come from the germline V gene (reference sequence). The V gene lost 0 bases and the J gene lost 0 bases, with 11 bases spanning the gap. There are 17 residues in the CDR3. The variable domain in full, completed from reference TRBV15 and TRBJ1-4, reads DAMVIQNPRYQVTQFGKPVTLSCSQTLNHNVMYWYQQKSSQAPKLLFHYYDKDFNNEADTPDNFQSRRPNTSFCFLDIRSPGLGDTAMYLCATSRDRAGSTNEKLFFGSGTQLSVL.

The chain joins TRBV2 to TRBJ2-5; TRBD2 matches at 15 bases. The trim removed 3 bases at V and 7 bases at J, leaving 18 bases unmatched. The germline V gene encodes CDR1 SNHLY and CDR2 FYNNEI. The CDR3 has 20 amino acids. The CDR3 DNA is TGTGCCAGCAGTGATATGAACAGCGGACTAGCGGGAGGGCCGACTCGGACCCAGTACTTC. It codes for CASSDMNSGLAGGPTRTQYF.

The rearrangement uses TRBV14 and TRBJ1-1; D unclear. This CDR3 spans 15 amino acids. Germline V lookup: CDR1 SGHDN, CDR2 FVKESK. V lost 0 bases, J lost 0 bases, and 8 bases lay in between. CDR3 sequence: CASSQDGGLNTEAFF. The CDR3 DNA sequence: TGTGCCAGCAGCCAAGATGGAGGACTGAACACTGAAGCTTTCTTT. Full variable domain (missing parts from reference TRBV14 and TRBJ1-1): EAGVTQFPSHSVIEKGQTVTLRCDPISGHDNLYWYRRVMGKEIKFLLHFVKESKQDESGMPNNRFLAERTGGTYSTLKVQPAELEDSGVYFCASSQDGGLNTEAFFGQGTRLTVV.

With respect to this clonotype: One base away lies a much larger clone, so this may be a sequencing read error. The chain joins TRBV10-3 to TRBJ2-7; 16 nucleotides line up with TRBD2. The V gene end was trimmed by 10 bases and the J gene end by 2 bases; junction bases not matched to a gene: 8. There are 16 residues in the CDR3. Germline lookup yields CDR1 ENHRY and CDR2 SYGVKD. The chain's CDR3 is CASSPGTSGGAYEQYF. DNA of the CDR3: TGTGCCAGCAGCCCAGGGACTAGCGGGGGGGCCTACGAGCAGTACTTC.

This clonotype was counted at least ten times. The CDR3 nucleotides read TGTGCCAGCAGCAATGGGGGGGGCACTGAAGCTTTCTTT. Translation: CASSNGGGTEAFF. The chain joins TRBV7-3 to TRBJ1-1; a possible D gene is TRBD1 (5 bases). Looked up from germline, CDR1 is SGHTA and CDR2 is FQGTGA. The CDR3 loop spans 13 amino acids. Trimming left V 5 bases short and J 4 bases short, with 11 bases between.